Each of the 31 T cell receptor beta chains below was sequenced from the same sample in a study of OX40 agonist ivuxolimab in advanced cancers. The method was immunoSEQ multiplex PCR; TCRdb's version includes in-frame clones alone and lacks a portion of them. Here the sample spans around 43,000 clones, roughly 90% being singletons. The material was CD4+ or CD8+ T cells sorted from blood, obtained in a trial of the OX40 agonist ivuxolimab. These receptors all stem from an adult with an advanced solid tumor such as melanoma, head and neck, liver or kidney cancer.

The rearrangement uses TRBV7-9 and TRBJ2-7; 7 nucleotides line up with TRBD1. Germline CDR1 is SEHNR and CDR2 is FQNEAQ (reference sequence). Trimming removed 5 bases from V and 2 bases from J; junction bases left unmatched: 6. The CDR3 has 14 amino acids. In DNA form, the CDR3 reads TGTGCCAGCAGCCCTTGGGACAGAGCCTACGAGCAGTACTTC. Translated: CASSPWDRAYEQYF.

This clone came up a few times. The chain joins TRBV6-1 to TRBJ2-1; D is perhaps TRBD1 or TRBD2 (7 bases each). V lost 7 bases and J 0 bases, leaving 13 bases between the germline ends. Per germline, CDR1 MNHNS and CDR2 SASEGT. The CDR3 sequence is 15 residues long. The chain's CDR3 is CASTKRDSSYNEQFF. The CDR3 nucleotides are TGTGCCAGCACCAAGCGGGACAGCTCCTACAATGAGCAGTTCTTC.

The genes are TRBV6-6 and TRBJ1-1; the match to TRBD1 covers 8 bases. V shed 6 bases, J shed 0 bases, and the junction held 3 bases outside the gene matches. The germline V gene has CDR1 MNHNY and CDR2 SVGAGI (reference sequence). This CDR3 spans 14 amino acids. CDR3 in DNA: TGTGCCAGCAGCCCGGGACAGGTGAACACTGAAGCTTTCTTT. It is translated as CASSPGQVNTEAFF.

The chain has TRBV12-5 and TRBJ2-2; possible D gene TRBD1, 6 bases. The CDR3 runs 14 residues. Trimming left V 6 bases short and J 2 bases short, with 10 bases between. Per germline, CDR1 LGHNT and CDR2 FRNRAP. CDR3 sequence: CASGRDTNTGELFF. As DNA, the CDR3 is TGTGCTAGTGGCCGGGACACCAACACCGGGGAGCTGTTTTTT.

The chain carries TRBV2 and TRBJ2-7; TRBD2 matches 7 bases. Trimming removed 9 bases from V and 7 bases from J; junction bases left unmatched: 12. Germline loops: CDR1 SNHLY, CDR2 FYNNEI. The CDR3 spans 13 residues. CDR3 in DNA: TGTGCCAGAAGGGAGGGAGGCCCGGGGGAGCAGTACTTC. Amino acids: CARREGGPGEQYF.

The chain carries TRBV10-3 and TRBJ2-2; no definite D call. The CDR3 sequence is 13 residues long. CDR1 is ENHRY, CDR2 SYGVKD, per germline. CDR3 sequence: CGFYDQNTGELFF. The CDR3, as DNA: TGTGGCTTCTACGACCAGAACACCGGGGAGCTGTTTTTT.

This clone was found a few times. This rearrangement joins TRBV7-2 to TRBJ2-7; no definite D call. The V gene's germline CDR1 is SGHTA and CDR2 FQGNSA. Trimming took off 3 bases at V and 3 bases at J, with 9 bases between the two ends. The CDR3 sequence is 13 residues long. The CDR3 spells CASSFDLGYEQYF. The DNA of the CDR3 is TGTGCCAGCAGCTTTGACCTTGGCTACGAGCAGTACTTC.

This clone was seen just once. The V and J genes are TRBV11-2 and TRBJ2-5; D is unresolved. Deletions cut 3 bases from V and 5 bases from J, with 7 bases between. This CDR3 is 12 amino acids long. Germline assignment: CDR1 SGHAT and CDR2 FQNNGV. In DNA, the CDR3 is TGTGCCAGCAGCTTTGTGGATGAGACCCAGTACTTC. It encodes CASSFVDETQYF.

The CDR3 DNA reads TGTGCCAGCAGAGGTCCGGGACTAGCGCCGAATGAGCAGTTCTTC. It is translated as CASRGPGLAPNEQFF. The chain combines TRBV2 with TRBJ2-1, with 10 bases that match TRBD2. After removal of 6 bases from V and 7 bases from J, the junction contained 9 bases not matched to a gene. The CDR3 is 15 amino acids. In germline, CDR1 is SNHLY, CDR2 FYNNEI.

The V call is TRBV13, the J call TRBJ2-1; possibly TRBD2 for D (5 bases). This CDR3 contains 13 residues. Germline lookup yields CDR1 PRHDT and CDR2 FYEKMQ (reference sequence). V lost 0 bases and J lost 9, with 9 bases in between. CDR3 in DNA: TGTGCCAGCAGCTTAGGCCGGGGTCCTGAGCAGTTCTTC. It is translated as CASSLGRGPEQFF.

The chain carries TRBV11-2 and TRBJ1-6; perhaps TRBD1 as D (5 bases). Trimming took off 3 bases at V and 7 bases at J, with 13 bases between the two ends. CDR1 is SGHAT, CDR2 FQNNGV, per germline. This CDR3 has 15 residues. In DNA form, the CDR3 reads TGTGCCAGCAGCTTCGGAGACAGAGCCAATTCACCCCTCCACTTT. Encoded protein: CASSFGDRANSPLHF.

The chain uses TRBV4-1 and TRBJ2-7; 14 bases match TRBD2. Germline-derived CDR1 and CDR2 are MGHRA and YSYEKL. Trimming cost V 3 bases and J 3 bases; bases outside gene matches: 1. The length of the CDR3 is 15 residues. This CDR3 reads CASSQGLAGDYEQYF. The CDR3 DNA reads TGCGCCAGCAGCCAGGGACTAGCGGGAGACTACGAGCAGTACTTC.

CDR3: CASSGDGMNTEAFF. The CDR3 coding sequence is TGTGCCAGCAGCGGCGACGGGATGAACACTGAAGCTTTCTTT. This chain links TRBV9 with TRBJ1-1, with no clear D. The CDR3 runs 14 residues. V was pared by 3 bases and J by 0 bases, with 9 bases between. Germline CDR1 and CDR2: SGDLS and YYNGEE.

The gene calls are TRBV23-1 and TRBJ1-1; D perhaps matches TRBD1 (6 bases). TRBV23-1 is annotated as an ORF whose role is uncertain. The V gene lost 7 bases and the J gene lost 3 bases, with 18 bases spanning the gap. The length of the CDR3 is 15 residues. The CDR3 DNA reads as TGCGCCAGCACCGACTCCCATGGGGGGCACACTGAAGCTTTCTTT. Its protein is CASTDSHGGHTEAFF.

The V call is TRBV9, the J call TRBJ1-1; D unresolved. Deletions cut 1 base from V and 5 bases from J, with 12 bases between. Germline V gene sequence: CDR1 SGDLS, CDR2 YYNGEE. The CDR3 sequence is 14 residues long. CDR3 sequence reads: CASSVSSGITEAFF. The CDR3 bases are TGTGCCAGCAGCGTATCTTCAGGTATTACTGAAGCTTTCTTT. The full variable domain, with the rest looked up from reference TRBV9 and TRBJ1-1, is DSGVTQTPKHLITATGQRVTLRCSPRSGDLSVYWYQQSLDQGLQFLIQYYNGEERAKGNILERFSAQQFPDLHSELNLSSLELGDSALYFCASSVSSGITEAFFGQGTRLTVV.

The chain is built from TRBV18 and TRBJ2-7; no clear D. Germline V gene data show CDR1 as KGHSH and CDR2 as LQKENI. This CDR3 is 14 amino acids long. V lost 0 bases and J 3 bases, leaving 9 bases between the germline ends. CDR3 nucleotides: TGTGCCAGCTCACCACCGACGGACCTCTACGAGCAGTACTTC. Its protein is CASSPPTDLYEQYF.

This clone is a singleton in its sample. CDR3 nucleotides: TGCGCCAGCAGCCAGACAGGGCCCCGCGGCGAGCAGTACTTC. As protein: CASSQTGPRGEQYF. V gene TRBV5-1 combines with J gene TRBJ2-7; 7 bases match TRBD1. The CDR3 is 14 amino acids. With 4 bases clipped from V and 6 bases from J, the junction kept 10 bases outside the gene matches. CDR1 and CDR2 (germline): SGHRS, YFSETQ.

As concerns this clone: A junction boundary mismatches the germline segment, possibly from a read error. V usage is TRBV7-7 and J usage is TRBJ2-2; TRBD1 might be the D (6 bases). The CDR3 loop spans 13 amino acids. Germline CDR1 is SSHAT and CDR2 is FNYEAQ (reference sequence). CDR3 in amino acids: CASSHRDNGELFF. As DNA, the CDR3 is TGTGCTAGCAGCCACCGGGACAACGGGGAGCTGTTTTTT.

The chain carries TRBV2 and TRBJ2-1, with a weak D call TRBD2 (5 bases). Germline CDR1 and CDR2: SNHLY and FYNNEI. The length of the CDR3 is 18 residues. The ends were cut back, 1 base at V and 0 bases at J, with 16 bases in the middle. The CDR3 region has the DNA TGTGCCAGCAGTGAAGTCGACTATGGCGAGAGCTCCTACAATGAGCAGTTCTTC. This codes for CASSEVDYGESSYNEQFF.

This clone was recorded once. This chain joins TRBV6-4 and TRBJ1-1; D perhaps matches TRBD1 (5 bases). Germline values: CDR1 MRHNA, CDR2 SNTAGT. This CDR3 is 14 amino acids long. The V end was cut by 8 bases, the J end by 3 bases, with 16 bases between. The CDR3 spells CASDLNGGDTEAFF. For the CDR3, the DNA is TGTGCCAGCGACCTAAATGGGGGAGACACTGAAGCTTTCTTT.

This sequence joins TRBV7-6 and TRBJ2-7; the D is unclear. The length of the CDR3 is 13 residues. V lost 4 bases, J lost 2 bases, and 9 bases lay in between. From germline, CDR1 is SGHVS and CDR2 FNYEAQ. In DNA form, the CDR3 reads TGTGCCAGCAGCTATGGCTCGACCTACGAGCAGTACTTC. Amino acids: CASSYGSTYEQYF.

V gene TRBV27 combines with J gene TRBJ1-5, with 8 bases that match TRBD1. The V gene end was trimmed by 3 bases and the J gene end by 2 bases; junction bases not matched to a gene: 0. This CDR3 has 14 amino acids. Per germline, CDR1 MNHEY and CDR2 SMNVEV (reference sequence). CDR3 DNA sequence: TGTGCCAGCAGTTTGACAGGGGGCAATCAGCCCCAGCATTTT. This gives the protein CASSLTGGNQPQHF.

The chain uses TRBV13 and TRBJ2-7; no firm D call. V shed 0 bases and J shed 3 bases, with 9 bases lying between them. Germline V lookup: CDR1 PRHDT, CDR2 FYEKMQ (reference sequence). This CDR3 spans 14 amino acids. The CDR3 DNA is TGTGCCAGCAGCTTAGGCCTCGCCAGCTACGAGCAGTACTTC. Amino acid sequence: CASSLGLASYEQYF. Combining the CDR3 with reference TRBV13 and TRBJ2-7 gives the whole variable domain AAGVIQSPRHLIKEKRETATLKCYPIPRHDTVYWYQQGPGQDPQFLISFYEKMQSDKGSIPDRFSAQQFSDYHSELNMSSLELGDSALYFCASSLGLASYEQYFGPGTRLTVT.

The chain uses TRBV15 and TRBJ2-1; 7 bases line up with TRBD2. This CDR3 region has 15 residues. V trimming: 2 bases; J trimming: 4 bases; junction bases outside the gene matches: 5. From germline, CDR1 is LNHNV and CDR2 YYDKDF (reference sequence). The CDR3 DNA reads as TGTGCCACCAGCAGAAAGGGCGGGAGTTACAATGAGCAGTTCTTC. Residues: CATSRKGGSYNEQFF.

This clone appeared once. The chain employs TRBV7-9 and TRBJ1-6, with D possibly TRBD1 on 5 matching bases. The V and J ends lost 4 bases and 5 bases respectively, with 18 bases between them. Germline CDR1 reads SEHNR; CDR2 reads FQNEAQ (reference sequence). There are 17 residues in the CDR3. CDR3 amino acids: CASSSDGGEKDNSPLHF. The CDR3 DNA is TGTGCCAGCAGCTCCGACGGGGGGGAGAAAGATAATTCACCCCTCCACTTT.

On this clone: Germline and junction disagree at one end, which may indicate a read error. V and J are TRBV10-2 and TRBJ1-4; D might be TRBD1 (5 bases). Germline V lookup: CDR1 WSHSY, CDR2 SAAADI. The length of the CDR3 is 12 residues. The CDR3 nucleotides are TGCGCCAGCAAAGGGACGAATGGAAAACTGTTTTTT. Protein product: CASKGTNGKLFF.

The chain joins TRBV6-6 to TRBJ2-7; 10 nucleotides match TRBD1. Germline values: CDR1 MNHNY, CDR2 SVGAGI (reference sequence). V shed 3 bases and J 6 bases; nucleotides not matched to a gene: 8. CDR3 length equals 15 residues. This CDR3 is CASSYFDRGQGEQYF. The CDR3 DNA reads as TGTGCCAGCAGTTATTTCGACAGGGGGCAGGGCGAGCAGTACTTC.

This clone turned up a few times. The chain carries TRBV27 and TRBJ2-1; D is possibly TRBD2 (6 bases). Germline values: CDR1 MNHEY, CDR2 SMNVEV (reference sequence). V gave up 1 base and J gave up 10 bases, with 14 bases separating them. This CDR3 is built from 14 residues. For the CDR3, the DNA is TGTGCCAGCAGTTTATTGTCTAGCGAAGAAGAGCAGTTCTTC. Translating it yields CASSLLSSEEEQFF.

The chain is built from TRBV7-9 and TRBJ2-1, with D uncertain. V lost 7 bases, J lost 14 bases, and 18 bases lay in between. The germline V gene encodes CDR1 SEHNR and CDR2 FQNEAQ (reference sequence). The CDR3 has 12 residues. Here the CDR3 reads CASTYGEGWEFF. CDR3 nucleotide sequence: TGTGCCAGCACCTACGGAGAAGGATGGGAGTTCTTC.

The gene calls are TRBV27 and TRBJ1-2; D gene unclear. With 5 bases removed from V and 3 bases from J, the gap between germline ends came to 13 bases. CDR1 MNHEY and CDR2 SMNVEV come from the germline V gene (reference sequence). This CDR3 has 14 residues. Written as DNA, the CDR3 is TGTGCCAGCAGTCCCCTGGACGGAGACTATGGCTACACCTTC. This translates into CASSPLDGDYGYTF.

The chain has TRBV6-6 and TRBJ1-2, with no clear D. V gave up 5 bases and J gave up 4 bases, with 14 bases separating them. Germline V gene lookup returns CDR1 MNHNY and CDR2 SVGAGI (reference sequence). The CDR3 consists of 14 residues. The CDR3 DNA reads as TGTGCCAGCAGTACCTTGAACCCCTCCTATGGCTACACCTTC. It translates to CASSTLNPSYGYTF.